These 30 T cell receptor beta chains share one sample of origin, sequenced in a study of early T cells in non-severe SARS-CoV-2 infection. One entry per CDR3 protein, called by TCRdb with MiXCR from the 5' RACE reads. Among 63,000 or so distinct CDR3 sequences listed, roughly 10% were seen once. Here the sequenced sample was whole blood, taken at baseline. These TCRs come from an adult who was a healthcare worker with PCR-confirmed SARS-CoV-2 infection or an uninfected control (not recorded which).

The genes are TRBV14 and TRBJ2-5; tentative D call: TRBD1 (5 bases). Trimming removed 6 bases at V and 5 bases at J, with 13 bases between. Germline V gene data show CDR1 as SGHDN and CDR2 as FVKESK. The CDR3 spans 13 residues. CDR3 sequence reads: CASSRQYRETQYF. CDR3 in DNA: TGTGCCAGCAGTCGACAGTACCGGGAGACCCAGTACTTC.

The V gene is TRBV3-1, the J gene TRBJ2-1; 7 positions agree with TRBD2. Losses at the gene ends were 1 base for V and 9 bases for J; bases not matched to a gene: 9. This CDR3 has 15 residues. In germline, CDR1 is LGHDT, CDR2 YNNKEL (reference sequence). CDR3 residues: CASSQGTLRGGEQFF. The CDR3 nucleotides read TGTGCCAGCAGCCAAGGGACTCTACGCGGGGGTGAGCAGTTCTTC.

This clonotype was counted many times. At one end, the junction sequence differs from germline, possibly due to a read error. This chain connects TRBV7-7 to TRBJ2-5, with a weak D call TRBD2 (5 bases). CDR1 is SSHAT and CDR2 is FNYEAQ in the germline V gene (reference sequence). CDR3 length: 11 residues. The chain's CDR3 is CASSSGETQYF. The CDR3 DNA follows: TGTGCTAGCAGCTCGGGGGAGACCCAGTACTTC. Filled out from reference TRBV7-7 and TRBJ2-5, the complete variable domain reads GAGVSQSPRYKVTKRGQDVTLRCDPISSHATLYWYQQALGQGPEFLTYFNYEAQPDKSGLPSDRFSAERPEGSISTLTIQRTEQRDSAMYRCASSSGETQYFGPGTRLLVL.

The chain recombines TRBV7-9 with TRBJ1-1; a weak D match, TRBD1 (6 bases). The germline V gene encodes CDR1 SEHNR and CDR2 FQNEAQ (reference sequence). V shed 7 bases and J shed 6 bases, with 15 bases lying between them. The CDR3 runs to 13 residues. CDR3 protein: CASTPLQGPEAFF. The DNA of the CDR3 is TGTGCCAGCACCCCTCTACAGGGTCCTGAAGCTTTCTTT.

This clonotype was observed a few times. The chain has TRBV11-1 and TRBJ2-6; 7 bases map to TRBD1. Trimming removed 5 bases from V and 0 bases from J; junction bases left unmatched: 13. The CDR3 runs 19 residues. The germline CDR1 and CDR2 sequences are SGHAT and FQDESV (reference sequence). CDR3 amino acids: CASSPDLRQGFSGANVLTF. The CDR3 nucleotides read TGTGCCAGCAGCCCAGACCTCCGACAGGGATTCTCTGGGGCCAACGTCCTGACTTTC. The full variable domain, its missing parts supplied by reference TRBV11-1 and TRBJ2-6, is EAEVAQSPRYKITEKSQAVAFWCDPISGHATLYWYRQILGQGPELLVQFQDESVVDDSQLPKDRFSAERLKGVDSTLKIQPAELGDSAMYLCASSPDLRQGFSGANVLTFGAGSRLTVL.

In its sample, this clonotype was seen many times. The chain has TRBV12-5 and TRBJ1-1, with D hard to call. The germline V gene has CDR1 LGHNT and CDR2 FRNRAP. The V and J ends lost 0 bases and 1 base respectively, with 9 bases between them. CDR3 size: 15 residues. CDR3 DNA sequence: TGTGCTAGTGGTTTGGTACTAGGCAGGAACACTGAAGCTTTCTTT. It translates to CASGLVLGRNTEAFF. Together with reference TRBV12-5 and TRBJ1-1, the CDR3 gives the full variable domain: DARVTQTPRHKVTEMGQEVTMRCQPILGHNTVFWYRQTMMQGLELLAYFRNRAPLDDSGMPKDRFSAEMPDATLATLKIQPSEPRDSAVYFCASGLVLGRNTEAFFGQGTRLTVV.

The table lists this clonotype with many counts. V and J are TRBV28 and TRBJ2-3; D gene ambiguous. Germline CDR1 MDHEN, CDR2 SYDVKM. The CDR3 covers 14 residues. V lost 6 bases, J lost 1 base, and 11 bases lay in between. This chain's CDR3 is CASSPPDGTDTQYF. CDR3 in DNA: TGTGCCAGCAGCCCACCCGACGGCACAGATACGCAGTATTTT.

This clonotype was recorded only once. The CDR3 DNA reads TGTGCCAGCAGCCAATGGACTAGCGCCTCCTACGAGCAGTACTTC. Translation gives CASSQWTSASYEQYF. V gene TRBV3-1 combines with J gene TRBJ2-7, with 9 positions matching TRBD2. The V gene's germline CDR1 is LGHDT and CDR2 YNNKEL (reference sequence). Trimming took 2 bases from V and 0 from J; bases not matched to a gene: 2. CDR3 length: 15 amino acids.

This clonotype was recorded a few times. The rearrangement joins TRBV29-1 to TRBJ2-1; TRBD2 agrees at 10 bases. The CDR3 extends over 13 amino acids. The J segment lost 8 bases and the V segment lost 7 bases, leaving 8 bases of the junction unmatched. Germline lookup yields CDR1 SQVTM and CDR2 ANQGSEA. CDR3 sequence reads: CSAPSGSIYEQFF. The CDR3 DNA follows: TGCAGCGCCCCTAGCGGGAGTATATATGAGCAGTTCTTC.

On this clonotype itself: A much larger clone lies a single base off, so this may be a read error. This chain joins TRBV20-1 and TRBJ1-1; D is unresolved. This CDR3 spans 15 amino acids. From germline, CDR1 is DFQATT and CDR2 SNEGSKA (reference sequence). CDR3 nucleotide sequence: TGCAGTGCTAGAGGCTTGAGCCGCAGCGACACTGAATCTTTCTTT. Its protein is CSARGLSRSDTESFF.

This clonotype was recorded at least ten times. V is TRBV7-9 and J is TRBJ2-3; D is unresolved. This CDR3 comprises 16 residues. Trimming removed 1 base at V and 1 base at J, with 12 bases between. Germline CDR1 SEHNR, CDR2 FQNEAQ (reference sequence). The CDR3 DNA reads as TGTGCCAGCAGCTTAGGAAGGTTGCGGCGCACAGATACGCAGTATTTT. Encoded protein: CASSLGRLRRTDTQYF.

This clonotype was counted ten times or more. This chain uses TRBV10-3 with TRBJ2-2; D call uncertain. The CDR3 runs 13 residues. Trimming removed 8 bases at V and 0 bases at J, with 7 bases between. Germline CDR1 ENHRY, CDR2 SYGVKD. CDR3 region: CAIGNANTGELFF. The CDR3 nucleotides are TGTGCCATCGGCAACGCGAACACCGGGGAGCTGTTTTTT.

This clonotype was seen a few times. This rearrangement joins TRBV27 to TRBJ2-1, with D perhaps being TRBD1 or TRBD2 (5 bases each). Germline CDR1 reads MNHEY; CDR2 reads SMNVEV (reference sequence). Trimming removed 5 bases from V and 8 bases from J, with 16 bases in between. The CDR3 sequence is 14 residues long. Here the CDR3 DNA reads TGTGCCAGCAGTGAAAGTACGATGGGGGATGAGCAGTTCTTC. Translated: CASSESTMGDEQFF.

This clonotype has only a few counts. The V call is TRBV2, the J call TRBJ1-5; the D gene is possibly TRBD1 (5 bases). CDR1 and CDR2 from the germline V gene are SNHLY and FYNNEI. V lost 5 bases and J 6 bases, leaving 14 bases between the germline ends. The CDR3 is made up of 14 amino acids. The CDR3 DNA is TGTGCCAGCAGTCAAGACAGAAGGGGTCAGCCCCAGCATTTT. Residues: CASSQDRRGQPQHF.

CDR3 coding DNA: TGTGCCAGCAGCCTTGGACGACCCGAACGGGGAGAAAAACTGTTTTTT. This codes for CASSLGRPERGEKLFF. The rearrangement links TRBV7-2 to TRBJ1-4, with D hard to call. V lost 5 bases and J 8 bases, leaving 21 bases between the germline ends. Germline values: CDR1 SGHTA, CDR2 FQGNSA. This CDR3 comprises 16 residues. Drawing the rest from reference TRBV7-2 and TRBJ1-4, the complete variable domain is GAGVSQSPSNKVTEKGKDVELRCDPISGHTALYWYRQSLGQGLEFLIYFQGNSAPDKSGLPSDRFSAERTGGSVSTLTIQRTQQEDSAVYLCASSLGRPERGEKLFFGSGTQLSVL.

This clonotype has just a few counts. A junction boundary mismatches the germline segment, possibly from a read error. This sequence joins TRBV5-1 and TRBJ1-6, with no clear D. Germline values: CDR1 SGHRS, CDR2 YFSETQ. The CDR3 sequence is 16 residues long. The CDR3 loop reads CASSLDGDSYNSPLHF. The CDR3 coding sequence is TGCGCCAGCAGCTTGGATGGCGACTCCTATAATTCACCCCTCCATTTT.

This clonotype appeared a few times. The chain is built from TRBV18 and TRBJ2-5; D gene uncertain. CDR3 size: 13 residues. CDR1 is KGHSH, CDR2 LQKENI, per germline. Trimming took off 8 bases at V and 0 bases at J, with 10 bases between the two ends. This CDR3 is CASRPGYQETQYF. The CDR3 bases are TGTGCCAGCCGACCCGGGTACCAAGAGACCCAGTACTTC. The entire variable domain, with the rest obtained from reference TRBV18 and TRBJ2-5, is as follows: NAGVMQNPRHLVRRRGQEARLRCSPMKGHSHVYWYRQLPEEGLKFMVYLQKENIIDESGMPKERFSAEFPKEGPSILRIQQVVRGDSAAYFCASRPGYQETQYFGPGTRLLVL.

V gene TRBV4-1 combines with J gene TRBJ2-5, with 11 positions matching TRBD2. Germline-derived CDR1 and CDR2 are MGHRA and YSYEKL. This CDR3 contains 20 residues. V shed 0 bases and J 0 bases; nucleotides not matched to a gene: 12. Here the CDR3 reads CASSQDVQTSGGWYQETQYF. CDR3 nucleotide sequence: TGCGCCAGCAGCCAAGATGTTCAAACTAGCGGGGGATGGTACCAAGAGACCCAGTACTTC.

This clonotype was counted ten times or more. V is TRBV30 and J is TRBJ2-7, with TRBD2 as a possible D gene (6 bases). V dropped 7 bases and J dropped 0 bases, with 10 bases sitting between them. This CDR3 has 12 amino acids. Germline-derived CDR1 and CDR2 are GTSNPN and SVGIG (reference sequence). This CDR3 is CAYGGSSYEQYF. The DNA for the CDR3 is TGTGCCTACGGGGGAAGCTCCTACGAGCAGTACTTC.

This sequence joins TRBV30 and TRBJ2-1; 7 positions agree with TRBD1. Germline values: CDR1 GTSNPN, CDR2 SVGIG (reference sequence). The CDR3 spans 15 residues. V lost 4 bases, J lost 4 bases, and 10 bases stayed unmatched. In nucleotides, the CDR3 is TGTGCCTGGACTACACAGGGGAGAGGGTACAATGAGCAGTTCTTC. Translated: CAWTTQGRGYNEQFF.

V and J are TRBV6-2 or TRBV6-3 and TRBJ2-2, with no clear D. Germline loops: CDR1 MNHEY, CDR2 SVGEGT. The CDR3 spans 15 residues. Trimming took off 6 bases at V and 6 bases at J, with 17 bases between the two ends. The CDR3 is CASRIGSPTSGELFF. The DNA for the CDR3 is TGTGCCAGCAGGATCGGGTCTCCGACGTCCGGGGAGCTGTTTTTT.

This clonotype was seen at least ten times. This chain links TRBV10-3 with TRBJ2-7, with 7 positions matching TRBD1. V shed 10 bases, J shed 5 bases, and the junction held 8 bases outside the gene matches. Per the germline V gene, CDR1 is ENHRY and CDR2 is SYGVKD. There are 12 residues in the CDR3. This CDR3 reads CANGDRPDEQYF. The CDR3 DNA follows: TGTGCCAACGGGGACAGACCCGACGAGCAGTACTTC.

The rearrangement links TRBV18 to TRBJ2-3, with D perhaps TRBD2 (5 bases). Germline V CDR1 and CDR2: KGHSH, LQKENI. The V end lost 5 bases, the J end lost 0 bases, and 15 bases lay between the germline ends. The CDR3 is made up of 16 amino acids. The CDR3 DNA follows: TGTGCCAGCTCAGGACCGAGCGGCACTAGCACAGATACGCAGTATTTT. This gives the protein CASSGPSGTSTDTQYF.

The CDR3 region is CATSDFRDTQYF. The DNA for the CDR3 is TGTGCCACCAGTGATTTTAGGGATACGCAGTATTTT. This sequence joins TRBV24-1 and TRBJ2-3; no clear D gene. The CDR3 is 12 amino acids. In germline, CDR1 is KGHDR, CDR2 SFDVKD. V lost 1 base to trimming and J lost 6 bases, with 4 bases between them.

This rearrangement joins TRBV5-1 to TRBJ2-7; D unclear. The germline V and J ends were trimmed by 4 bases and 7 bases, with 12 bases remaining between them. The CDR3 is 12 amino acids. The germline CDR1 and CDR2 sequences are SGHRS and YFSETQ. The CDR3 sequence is CASSRNLEEQYF. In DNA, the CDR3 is TGCGCCAGCAGCCGGAACCTAGAAGAGCAGTACTTC.

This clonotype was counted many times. The CDR3 DNA sequence: TGTGCCAGCAGCTTACTGCGTGAGCAGTTCTTC. Amino acids: CASSLLREQFF. The rearrangement joins TRBV7-6 to TRBJ2-1; D ambiguous. The ends were cut back, 2 bases at V and 9 bases at J, with 5 bases in the middle. Germline-derived CDR1 and CDR2 are SGHVS and FNYEAQ. CDR3 length equals 11 residues.

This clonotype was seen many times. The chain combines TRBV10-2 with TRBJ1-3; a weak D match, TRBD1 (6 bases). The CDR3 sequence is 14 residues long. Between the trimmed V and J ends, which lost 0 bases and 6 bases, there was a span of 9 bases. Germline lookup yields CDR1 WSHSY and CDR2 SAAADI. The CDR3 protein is CASSESDSKNTIYF. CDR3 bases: TGCGCCAGCAGTGAGTCGGACAGCAAAAACACCATATATTTT.

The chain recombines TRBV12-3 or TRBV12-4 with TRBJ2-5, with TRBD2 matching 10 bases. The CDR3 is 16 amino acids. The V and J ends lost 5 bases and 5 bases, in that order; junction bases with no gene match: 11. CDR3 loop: CASSPPASGGRETQYF. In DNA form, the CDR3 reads TGTGCCAGCAGTCCCCCAGCTAGCGGGGGCCGGGAGACCCAGTACTTC.

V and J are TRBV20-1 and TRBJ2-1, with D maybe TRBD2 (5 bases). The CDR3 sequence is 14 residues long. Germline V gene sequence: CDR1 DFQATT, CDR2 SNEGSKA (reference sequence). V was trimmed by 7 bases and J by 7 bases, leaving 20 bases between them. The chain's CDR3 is CSGRPITLGNEQFF. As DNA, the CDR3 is TGCAGTGGGAGGCCAATAACCCTAGGGAATGAGCAGTTCTTC.

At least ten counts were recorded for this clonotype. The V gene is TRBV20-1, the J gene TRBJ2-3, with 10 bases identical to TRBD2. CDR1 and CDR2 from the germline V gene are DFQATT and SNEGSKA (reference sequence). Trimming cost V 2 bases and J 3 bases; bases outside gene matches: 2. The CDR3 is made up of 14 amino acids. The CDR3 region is CSARLAGATDTQYF. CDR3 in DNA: TGCAGTGCTAGACTAGCGGGAGCGACAGATACGCAGTATTTT.